This T cell receptor beta chain was identified in a study of shared clonotypes between healthy human individuals. Overall study findings and caveats: All-four-donor shared clonotypes had higher generation probabilities than non-shared clonotypes did. Clonotype sharing among donors was thought likely to change with sequencing depth.

TCRdb keeps only in-frame clones here, not all; method: immunoSEQ multiplex PCR. The sample consists of some 1.5 million clones, roughly 96% of them appearing once. On this clone: Antigen: not known.

The donors were adults (healthy and HIV-negative) with no recent acute infections or vaccinations. J gave up 5 bases and V 3 bases, and 14 bases lay outside the gene matches. CDR3 size: 17 residues. The germline V gene encodes CDR1 LNHDA and CDR2 SQIVND (reference sequence). The chain couples TRBV19 to TRBJ2-3; 7 bases are a match to TRBD2. The sequence derives from a man between 25 and 39 years old in good health. What was sequenced was naive CD4+ T cells sorted from blood. Subset specified: CD45RA+ positively selected. The CDR3 loop reads CASSIVGRREIRDTQYF. Written as DNA, the CDR3 is TGTGCCAGTAGTATTGTAGGGCGGCGGGAGATAAGAGATACGCAGTATTTT.